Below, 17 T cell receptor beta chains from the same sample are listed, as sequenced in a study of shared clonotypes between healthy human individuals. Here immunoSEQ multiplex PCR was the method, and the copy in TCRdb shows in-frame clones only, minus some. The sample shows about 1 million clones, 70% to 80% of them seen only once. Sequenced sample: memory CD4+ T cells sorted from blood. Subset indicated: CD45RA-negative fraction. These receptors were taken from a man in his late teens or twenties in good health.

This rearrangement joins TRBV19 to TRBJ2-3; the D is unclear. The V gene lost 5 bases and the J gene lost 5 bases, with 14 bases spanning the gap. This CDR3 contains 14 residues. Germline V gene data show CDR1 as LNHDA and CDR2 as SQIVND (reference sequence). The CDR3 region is CASSPQQLRDTQYF. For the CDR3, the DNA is TGTGCCAGTAGTCCCCAACAATTGAGAGATACGCAGTATTTT.

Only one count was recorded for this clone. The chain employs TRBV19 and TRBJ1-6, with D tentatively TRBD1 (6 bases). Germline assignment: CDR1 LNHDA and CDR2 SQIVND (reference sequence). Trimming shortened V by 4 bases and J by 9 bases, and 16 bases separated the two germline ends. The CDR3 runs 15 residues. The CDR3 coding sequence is TGTGCCAGTAGTACGAGACAGGTCGAGGGTTCACCCCTCCACTTT. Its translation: CASSTRQVEGSPLHF. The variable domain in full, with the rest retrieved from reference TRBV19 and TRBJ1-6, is DGGITQSPKYLFRKEGQNVTLSCEQNLNHDAMYWYRQDPGQGLRLIYYSQIVNDFQKGDIAEGYSVSREKKESFPLTVTSAQKNPTAFYLCASSTRQVEGSPLHFGNGTRLTVT.

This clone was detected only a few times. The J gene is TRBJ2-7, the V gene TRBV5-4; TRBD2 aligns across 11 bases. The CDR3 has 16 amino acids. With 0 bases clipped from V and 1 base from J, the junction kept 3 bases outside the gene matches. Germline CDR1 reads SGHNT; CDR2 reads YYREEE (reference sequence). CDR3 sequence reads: CASSLATSGASYEQYF. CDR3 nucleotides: TGTGCCAGCAGCTTGGCGACTAGCGGGGCTTCCTACGAGCAGTACTTC.

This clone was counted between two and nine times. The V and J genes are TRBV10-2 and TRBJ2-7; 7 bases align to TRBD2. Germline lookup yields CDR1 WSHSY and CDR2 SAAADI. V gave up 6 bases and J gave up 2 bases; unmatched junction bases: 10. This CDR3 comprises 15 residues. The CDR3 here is CASSLTGGDAYEQYF. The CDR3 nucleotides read TGCGCCAGCAGCCTGACTGGGGGGGACGCCTACGAGCAGTACTTC.

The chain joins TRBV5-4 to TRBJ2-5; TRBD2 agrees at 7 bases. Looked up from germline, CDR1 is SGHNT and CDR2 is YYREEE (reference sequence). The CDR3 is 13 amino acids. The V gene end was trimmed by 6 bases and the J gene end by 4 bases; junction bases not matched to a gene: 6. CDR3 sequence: CASTQAGLETQYF. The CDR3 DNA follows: TGTGCCAGCACCCAAGCGGGGCTAGAGACCCAGTACTTC.

This chain's CDR3 is CASSKRGLGNTIYF. CDR3 DNA: TGTGCCAGCAGCAAAAGGGGGCTTGGAAACACCATATATTTT. The rearrangement links TRBV7-8 to TRBJ1-3, with 7 nucleotides matching TRBD1. V trimming: 5 bases; J trimming: 3 bases; junction bases outside the gene matches: 4. Per the germline V gene, CDR1 is SGHVS and CDR2 is FQNEAQ. The CDR3 consists of 14 residues.

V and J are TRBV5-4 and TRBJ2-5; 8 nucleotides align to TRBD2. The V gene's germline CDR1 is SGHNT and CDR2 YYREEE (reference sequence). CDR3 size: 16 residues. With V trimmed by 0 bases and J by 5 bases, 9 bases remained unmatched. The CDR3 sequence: CASSLGPAGGGETQYF. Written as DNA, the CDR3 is TGTGCCAGCAGCTTGGGTCCTGCGGGGGGAGGGGAGACCCAGTACTTC.

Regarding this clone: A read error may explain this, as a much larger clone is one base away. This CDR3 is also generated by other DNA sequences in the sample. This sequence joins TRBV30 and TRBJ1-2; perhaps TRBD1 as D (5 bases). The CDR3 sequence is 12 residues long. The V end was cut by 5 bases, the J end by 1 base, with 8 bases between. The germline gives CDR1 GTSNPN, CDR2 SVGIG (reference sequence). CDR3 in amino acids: CAWGGFNYGYTF. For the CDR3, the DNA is TGTGCCTGGGGGGGATTTAACTATGGCTACACCTTC.

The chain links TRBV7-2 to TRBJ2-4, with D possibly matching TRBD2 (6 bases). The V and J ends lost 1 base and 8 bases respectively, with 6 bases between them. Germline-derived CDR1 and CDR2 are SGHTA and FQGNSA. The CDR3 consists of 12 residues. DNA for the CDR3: TGTGCCAGCAGCTTAGGCGGGGACATTCAGTACTTC. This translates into CASSLGGDIQYF.

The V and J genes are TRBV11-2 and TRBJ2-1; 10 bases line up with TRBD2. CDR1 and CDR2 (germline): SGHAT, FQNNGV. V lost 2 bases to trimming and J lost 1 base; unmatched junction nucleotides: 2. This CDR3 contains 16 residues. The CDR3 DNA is TGTGCCAGCAGCTTATCTAGCGGGGGTTCCTACAATGAGCAGTTCTTC. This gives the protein CASSLSSGGSYNEQFF.

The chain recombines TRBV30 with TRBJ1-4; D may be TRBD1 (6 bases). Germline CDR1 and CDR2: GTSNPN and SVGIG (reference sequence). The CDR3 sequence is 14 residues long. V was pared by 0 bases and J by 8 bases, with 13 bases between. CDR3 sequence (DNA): TGTGCCTGGAGTGTAGGGCAGGGGAAGGAAAAACTGTTTTTT. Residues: CAWSVGQGKEKLFF. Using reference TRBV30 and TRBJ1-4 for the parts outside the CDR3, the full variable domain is SQTIHQWPATLVQPVGSPLSLECTVEGTSNPNLYWYRQAAGRGLQLLFYSVGIGQISSEVPQNLSASRPQDRQFILSSKKLLLSDSGFYLCAWSVGQGKEKLFFGSGTQLSVL.

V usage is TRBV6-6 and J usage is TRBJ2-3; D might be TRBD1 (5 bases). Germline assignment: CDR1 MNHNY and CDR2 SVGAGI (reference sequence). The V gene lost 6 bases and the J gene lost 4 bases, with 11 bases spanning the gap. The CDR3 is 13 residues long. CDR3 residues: CASSPPGSDTQYF. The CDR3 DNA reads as TGTGCCAGCAGCCCCCCAGGGTCAGATACGCAGTATTTT.

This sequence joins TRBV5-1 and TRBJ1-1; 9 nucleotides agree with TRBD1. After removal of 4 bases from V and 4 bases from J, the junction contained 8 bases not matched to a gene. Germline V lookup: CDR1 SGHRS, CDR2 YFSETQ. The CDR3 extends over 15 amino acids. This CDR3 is CASSGSTGGSTEAFF. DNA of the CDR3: TGCGCCAGCAGCGGATCGACAGGGGGGAGCACTGAAGCTTTCTTT.

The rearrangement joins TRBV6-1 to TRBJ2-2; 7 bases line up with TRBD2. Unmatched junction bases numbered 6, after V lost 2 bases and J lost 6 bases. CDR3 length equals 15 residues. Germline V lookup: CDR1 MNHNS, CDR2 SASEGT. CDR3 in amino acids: CASSELVSGAGELFF. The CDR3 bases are TGTGCCAGCAGTGAATTAGTGAGCGGGGCCGGGGAGCTGTTTTTT.

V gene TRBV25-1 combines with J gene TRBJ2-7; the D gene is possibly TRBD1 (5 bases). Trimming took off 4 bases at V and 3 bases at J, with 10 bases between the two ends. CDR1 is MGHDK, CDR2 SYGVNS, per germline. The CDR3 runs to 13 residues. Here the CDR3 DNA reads TGTGCCAGCAGTGCCGTCAGGGACTACGAGCAGTACTTC. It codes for CASSAVRDYEQYF.

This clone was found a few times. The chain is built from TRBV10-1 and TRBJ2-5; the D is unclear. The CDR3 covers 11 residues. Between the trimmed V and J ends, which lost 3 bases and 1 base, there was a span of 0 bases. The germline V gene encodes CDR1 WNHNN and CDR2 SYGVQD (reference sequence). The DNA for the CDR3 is TGCGCCAGCAGTGACCAAGAGACCCAGTACTTC. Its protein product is CASSDQETQYF.

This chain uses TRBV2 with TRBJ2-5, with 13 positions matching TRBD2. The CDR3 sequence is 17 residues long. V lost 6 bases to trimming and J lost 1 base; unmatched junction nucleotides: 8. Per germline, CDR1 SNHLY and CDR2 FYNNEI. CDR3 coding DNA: TGTGCCAGCAGCAGTGAGAGGACTAGCGGGAGCCAAGAGACCCAGTACTTC. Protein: CASSSERTSGSQETQYF.